These T cell receptor beta chains were read from a single sample in a study of T cell changes during pregnancy in multiple sclerosis. Generated by immunoSEQ multiplex PCR, the TCRdb table keeps only in-frame clones and is missing some. The sample shows roughly 57,000 clones, 80% to 90% of them seen only once. This sample comprised peripheral blood, obtained in the first trimester of pregnancy. Source of these receptors: a female donor with multiple sclerosis, enrolled in a pregnancy study. The CDR3 runs from the conserved cysteine through the conserved F or W. The D gene is left open where the match is weak. Clone sizes are given selectively: once, few, many, or a class where the clone is expanded.

TRBV29-1	14	TRBJ1-4	few	TRBD1	TGCAGCGTTGTAAAGGAGGGGGCCGACGAAAAACTGTTTTTT	CSVVKEGADEKLFF
TRBV30	14	TRBJ2-6	.	TRBD1	TGTGCCTGGGGGACAGGGGGCTGGTCCAACGTCCTGACTTTC	CAWGTGGWSNVLTF
TRBV5-1	13	TRBJ1-1	.	TRBD1	TGCGCCAGCAGCCCGGACAGGGCGGCTGAAGCTTTCTTT	CASSPDRAAEAFF
TRBV5-1	16	TRBJ2-1	.	TRBD2	TGCGCCAGCAGCTCAGGGACTAGCGGGAGAGCGGATGAGCAGTTCTTC	CASSSGTSGRADEQFF
TRBV4-2	16	TRBJ1-2	many	TRBD1	TGTGCCAGCAGCCAAGCTGGGACAGACGCTAACTATGGCTACACCTTC	CASSQAGTDANYGYTF
TRBV5-1	17	TRBJ2-3	.	TRBD2	TGCGCCAGCAGCTACGGGACTAGCGGGTTTAGCACAGATACGCAGTATTTT	CASSYGTSGFSTDTQYF
TRBV6-1	13	TRBJ1-1	.	.	TGTGCCAGTTCGACAGCGTTCACAAGCCAAGCTTTCTTT	CASSTAFTSQAFF
TRBV19	19	TRBJ1-5	.	TRBD1	TGTGCCAGTAGTATCTTATTTGCGGGGACAGGGGCAAGCAATCAGCCCCAGCATTTT	CASSILFAGTGASNQPQHF
TRBV5-6	17	TRBJ1-5	.	TRBD1	TGTGCCAGCAGCCAGACCCGAAGGGACAGGGCTAATCAGCCCCAGCATTTT	CASSQTRRDRANQPQHF
TRBV30	16	TRBJ1-2	.	.	TGTGCCTGGAGTCCAGCTCAGCAGGGAACAAACTATGGCTACACCTTC	CAWSPAQQGTNYGYTF
TRBV4-3	16	TRBJ2-7	.	TRBD1	TGCGCCAGCAGCCAAGATCGGCAGGGGGTTGCCTACGAGCAGTACTTC	CASSQDRQGVAYEQYF
TRBV27	14	TRBJ2-5	.	.	TGTGCCAGCAGTTTCACAGGGCTTGGAGAGACCCAGTACTTC	CASSFTGLGETQYF
TRBV19	14	TRBJ1-1	.	.	TGTGCCAGTAGTAACGGAGCTATGAACACTGAAGCTTTCTTT	CASSNGAMNTEAFF
TRBV6-1	14	TRBJ1-4	.	.	TGTGCCAGCAGCTTAACAGGGTTGGAAGAAAAACTGTTTTTT	CASSLTGLEEKLFF
TRBV13	14	TRBJ2-7	.	.	TGTGCCAGCAGCCTTCCCAGAAAGTCCTACGAGCAGTACTTC	CASSLPRKSYEQYF
TRBV11-2	13	TRBJ1-2	.	TRBD1	TGTGCCAGCAGCTTTCCCGACAGGGGGGGCTACACCTTC	CASSFPDRGGYTF
TRBV5-1	17	TRBJ2-5	.	TRBD2	TGCGCCAGCAGCTCCACGGGACTAGCGAAAGGATGGGGGACCCAGTACTTC	CASSSTGLAKGWGTQYF
TRBV5-1	14	TRBJ1-2	.	.	TGCGCCAGCAACACCGGACAGCCTTCCTATGGCTACACCTTC	CASNTGQPSYGYTF
TRBV7-8	18	TRBJ1-5	.	.	TGTGCCAGCAGCTTAGGCAGCCACTTCCGGGACACCTCGCAGCCCCAGCATTTT	CASSLGSHFRDTSQPQHF
TRBV7-8	15	TRBJ1-1	.	TRBD1	TGTGCCAGCAGGGTCGAGGGGGCCCCGAACACTGAAGCTTTCTTT	CASRVEGAPNTEAFF
TRBV18	18	TRBJ2-2	.	TRBD1	TGTGCCAGCTCACCAGACAGGGGGAGAGCCTCGAACACCGGGGAGCTGTTTTTT	CASSPDRGRASNTGELFF
TRBV6-5	12	TRBJ2-7	.	TRBD1	TGTGCCAGCAGTGCACAGGGGCCGGCGCAGTACTTC	CASSAQGPAQYF
TRBV5-1	16	TRBJ2-7	.	.	TGCGCCAGCAGCTTACAGCTAGCAAGTTTGATCCACGAGCAGTACTTC	CASSLQLASLIHEQYF
TRBV5-1	14	TRBJ1-5	.	.	TGCGCCAGCAGCTTAGACTCAATTGAACAGCCCCAGCATTTT	CASSLDSIEQPQHF
TRBV27	12	TRBJ2-1	.	.	TGTGCCAGCAGTTCGGTTTATCTTGAGCAGTTCTTC	CASSSVYLEQFF
TRBV4-1	14	TRBJ1-1	.	.	TGCGCCAGCAGCCAAAATGACATCGGCACTGAAGCTTTCTTT	CASSQNDIGTEAFF
TRBV6-8	19	TRBJ1-5	.	TRBD1	TGTGCCAGCAGTTTAAGGACCGGGACAGGGGGCCCGAAAAATCAGCCCCAGCATTTT	CASSLRTGTGGPKNQPQHF
TRBV5-1	15	TRBJ2-5	.	TRBD1	TGCGCCAGCAGCTTGGCCGGGACAGGGCAAGAGACCCAGTACTTC	CASSLAGTGQETQYF
TRBV7-9	15	TRBJ2-1	.	.	TGTGCCAGCAGCTTAAGACAGTCCATTGGCAATGAGCAGTTCTTC	CASSLRQSIGNEQFF
TRBV9	16	TRBJ2-3	.	.	TGTGCCAGCAGCGTAGGAGGAGGGGGCGAGGCAGATACGCAGTATTTT	CASSVGGGGEADTQYF
TRBV9	13	TRBJ1-1	.	.	TGTGCCAGCAGCGTAGAGCAAAACACTGAAGCTTTCTTT	CASSVEQNTEAFF
TRBV12-5	17	TRBJ2-1	.	TRBD2	TGTGCTAGTGGTTTCCTTTTATGGAGCGGGAGGGCCGATGAGCAGTTCTTC	CASGFLLWSGRADEQFF
TRBV11-3	15	TRBJ2-2	once	TRBD2	TGTGCCAGCAGCCTAGGACTAGCGGGGGCCGGGGAGCTGTTTTTT	CASSLGLAGAGELFF
TRBV18	16	TRBJ1-1	few	TRBD1	TGTGCCAGCTCACCACCGACAGGGGAATTGGACACTGAAGCTTTCTTT	CASSPPTGELDTEAFF
TRBV9	16	TRBJ2-6	.	TRBD1	TGTGCCAGCAGCGATACAGGGGACGCTGGGGCCAACGTCCTGACTTTC	CASSDTGDAGANVLTF
TRBV18	11	TRBJ2-1	.	.	TGTGCCAGCTCACCGGGGCCTGAGCAGTTCTTC	CASSPGPEQFF
TRBV5-1	15	TRBJ1-1	.	.	TGCGCCAGCAGCTTGGCGGACAGACAGAACACTGAAGCTTTCTTT	CASSLADRQNTEAFF
TRBV5-1	15	TRBJ2-2	.	.	TGCGCCAGCAGCTTGGGGGGGCCGAAGACCGGGGAGCTGTTTTTT	CASSLGGPKTGELFF
TRBV7-7	14	TRBJ1-4	.	TRBD1	TGTGCCAGCAGCCCGGGACAGGGATTCGAAAAACTGTTTTTT	CASSPGQGFEKLFF
TRBV18	14	TRBJ1-4	.	.	TGTGCCAGCTCACCCAAGGACCGACAGGAAAAACTGTTTTTT	CASSPKDRQEKLFF
TRBV21-1	14	TRBJ2-1	.	.	TGTGCCAGCAGCAAAGGAGGGGGTTGGGATGAGCAGTTCTTC	CASSKGGGWDEQFF
TRBV7-2	18	TRBJ2-3	.	TRBD2	TGTGCCAGCAGCCCGAACCTTGGGGCTAGCGGGAGGGGGGATACGCAGTATTTT	CASSPNLGASGRGDTQYF
TRBV5-1	14	TRBJ2-7	.	.	TGCGCCAGCAGCTTTGGGCAGGGGAAGAACGAGCAGTACTTC	CASSFGQGKNEQYF
TRBV5-7	16	TRBJ1-2	.	.	TGTGCCAGCAGCTTGGACGAATTTACAGAGATCTATGGCTACACCTTC	CASSLDEFTEIYGYTF
TRBV7-9	16	TRBJ1-5	.	TRBD1	TGTGCCAGCAGCTTAGGGGGGACAGGCGCAAATCAGCCCCAGCATTTT	CASSLGGTGANQPQHF
TRBV5-1	16	TRBJ2-3	.	TRBD2	TGCGCCAGCAGCTGGACTAGCGGGGGGGGCACAGATACGCAGTATTTT	CASSWTSGGGTDTQYF
TRBV10-2	14	TRBJ2-6	.	.	TGCGCCAGCAGTGAAGGGACAGGGGCCAACGTCCTGACTTTC	CASSEGTGANVLTF
TRBV25-1	14	TRBJ2-3	.	.	TGTGCCAGCGGCAATCGACACAACACAGATACGCAGTATTTT	CASGNRHNTDTQYF
TRBV5-1	16	TRBJ2-5	.	TRBD2	TGCGCCAGCAGAACCGGGACTAGCCTCTTCCAAGAGACCCAGTACTTC	CASRTGTSLFQETQYF
TRBV5-6	14	TRBJ2-5	.	.	TGTGCCAGCAGCTTCGGAGCGGCCCAAGAGACCCAGTACTTC	CASSFGAAQETQYF
TRBV7-9	15	TRBJ1-1	.	TRBD1	TGTGCCAGCAGCCCTAAGATTCGACAGGGCACTGAAGCTTTCTTT	CASSPKIRQGTEAFF
TRBV6-1	13	TRBJ2-7	.	.	TGTGCCAGCAGTTGGGACTGGGGATACGAGCAGTACTTC	CASSWDWGYEQYF
TRBV29-1	14	TRBJ1-4	.	TRBD1	TGCAGCGCAGGGGACGGGACAGGGAATGAAAAACTGTTTTTT	CSAGDGTGNEKLFF
TRBV5-4	16	TRBJ2-7	.	.	TGTGCCAGCAGCTTGGGTCAGAACCCAATGTACTACGAGCAGTACTTC	CASSLGQNPMYYEQYF
TRBV5-1	17	TRBJ1-1	many	.	TGCGCCAGCAGCTTGGGTCCGGGGGGCGCGTCGGCCACTGAAGCTTTCTTT	CASSLGPGGASATEAFF
TRBV5-1	14	TRBJ2-3	.	.	TGCGCCAGCGTCGTTGGGGACTGGTACGATACGCAGTATTTT	CASVVGDWYDTQYF
TRBV20-1	11	TRBJ1-1	.	.	TGCAGTATGGGGGGGAACACTGAAGCTTTCTTT	CSMGGNTEAFF
TRBV4-1	16	TRBJ2-3	.	.	TGCGCCAGCAGCCTCCAACCGGGGTCCTTCACAGATACGCAGTATTTT	CASSLQPGSFTDTQYF
TRBV19	17	TRBJ2-3	.	TRBD2	TGTGCCAGTAGTATGAAGGCGGGGGGGCCGTGGGCAGATACGCAGTATTTT	CASSMKAGGPWADTQYF